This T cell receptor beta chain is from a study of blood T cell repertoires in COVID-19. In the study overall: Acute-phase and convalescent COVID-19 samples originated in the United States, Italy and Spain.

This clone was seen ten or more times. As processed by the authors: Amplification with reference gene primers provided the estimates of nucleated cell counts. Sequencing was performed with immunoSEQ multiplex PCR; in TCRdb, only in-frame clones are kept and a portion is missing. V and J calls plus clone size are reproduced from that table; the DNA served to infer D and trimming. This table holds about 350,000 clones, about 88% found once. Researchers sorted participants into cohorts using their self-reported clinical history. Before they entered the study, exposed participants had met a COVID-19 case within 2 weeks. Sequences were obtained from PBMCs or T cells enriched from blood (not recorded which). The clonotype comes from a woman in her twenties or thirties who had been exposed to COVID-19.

CDR3 DNA: TGTGCCAGCAGCTCCAGGGGAGCTAGCGAGCAGTACTTC. Translated, it gives CASSSRGASEQYF. This chain connects TRBV7-9 to TRBJ2-7; D might be TRBD1 (6 bases). The CDR3 runs to 13 residues. The V and J ends lost 4 bases and 6 bases respectively, with 13 bases between them. Per the germline V gene, CDR1 is SEHNR and CDR2 is FQNEAQ (reference sequence).